Following are 13 T cell receptor beta chains from one sample sequenced in a study of response to subunit inactivated influenza vaccine listed by TCRdb under 2018. Library preparation was by RT-PCR. Sequencing relied on an Illumina HiSeq 2500. TCRdb's own reprocessing of the public reads used fastp at Q25 and MiXCR and kept productive beta chains. All rows with the same CDR3 protein become a single entry with the most common DNA and genes. A total of roughly 780,000 distinct CDR3 sequences appear in this sample, 15% to 20% of them only once. The top ten clonotypes cover roughly a tenth of the sample. Here the sequenced sample was PBMCs from blood, taken 5 days after vaccination. Source of these receptors: a man aged 50 to 59 who received an inactivated influenza vaccine. Donor details come from another sample of the same person, matched by shared clones.

The J gene is TRBJ2-7, the V gene TRBV18; D remains unclear. The V end lost 0 bases, the J end lost 3 bases, and 15 bases lay between the germline ends. The CDR3 has 16 residues. CDR1 and CDR2 (germline): KGHSH, LQKENI. The CDR3 nucleotides are TGTGCCAGCTCACCACCGATAGGAGCCCGCCTCTACGAGCAGTACTTC. It is translated as CASSPPIGARLYEQYF.

The chain uses TRBV28 and TRBJ2-7; perhaps TRBD1 as D (5 bases). The CDR3 spans 12 residues. V dropped 5 bases and J dropped 7 bases, with 12 bases sitting between them. Germline loops: CDR1 MDHEN, CDR2 SYDVKM. For the CDR3, the DNA is TGTGCCAGCAGTGCACAGGCCATTGAGCAGTACTTC. Its translation: CASSAQAIEQYF.

This clonotype was counted many times. The CDR3, as DNA: TGTGCCAGCAGTTACGGGGGAACTAATGAAAAACTGTTTTTT. It encodes CASSYGGTNEKLFF. This rearrangement joins TRBV6-5 to TRBJ1-4; a weak D match, TRBD1 (5 bases). Trimming shortened V by 2 bases and J by 1 base, and 5 bases separated the two germline ends. The length of the CDR3 is 14 residues. Germline V CDR1 and CDR2: MNHEY, SVGAGI.

V usage is TRBV29-1 and J usage is TRBJ1-5; no firm D call. Between the trimmed V and J ends, which lost 7 bases and 4 bases, there was a span of 14 bases. The CDR3 consists of 13 residues. Germline V CDR1 and CDR2: SQVTM, ANQGSEA. CDR3: CSAAEGGNQPQHF. CDR3 sequence (DNA): TGCAGCGCTGCGGAGGGAGGTAATCAGCCCCAGCATTTT. Full variable domain (missing parts from reference TRBV29-1 and TRBJ1-5): SAVISQKPSRDICQRGTSLTIQCQVDSQVTMMFWYRQQPGQSLTLIATANQGSEATYESGFVIDKFPISRPNLTFSTLTVSNMSPEDSSIYLCSAAEGGNQPQHFGDGTRLSIL.

The chain combines TRBV20-1 with TRBJ1-5; D gene unclear. The V and J ends lost 2 bases and 0 bases respectively, with 8 bases between them. CDR3 length equals 14 residues. Germline V CDR1 and CDR2: DFQATT, SNEGSKA (reference sequence). The CDR3 DNA sequence: TGCAGTGCTAGATCCGTAAATAGCAATCAGCCCCAGCATTTT. Protein product: CSARSVNSNQPQHF.

The chain recombines TRBV6-2 or TRBV6-3 with TRBJ2-1; D gene unclear. This CDR3 region has 11 residues. From germline, CDR1 is MNHEY and CDR2 SVGEGT. V dropped 6 bases and J dropped 8 bases, with 8 bases sitting between them. This CDR3 reads CASRQLDEQFF. CDR3 nucleotides: TGTGCCAGCAGACAATTAGATGAGCAGTTCTTC.

This clonotype has just a few counts. The chain links TRBV12-3 or TRBV12-4 to TRBJ2-2; 7 bases align to TRBD1. The CDR3 consists of 16 residues. V lost 5 bases and J lost 3; bases outside the gene matches: 9. CDR3 coding DNA: TGTGCCAGCAGTGTCACCGGGACAGCTTACACCGGGGAGCTGTTTTTT. Translation gives CASSVTGTAYTGELFF.

V and J are TRBV28 and TRBJ2-2; D might be TRBD1 (6 bases). This CDR3 has 15 amino acids. CDR1 and CDR2 (germline): MDHEN, SYDVKM. The V end lost 2 bases, the J end lost 2 bases, and 9 bases lay between the germline ends. CDR3 in amino acids: CASSLNRANTGELFF. The DNA for the CDR3 is TGTGCCAGCAGTTTAAACAGGGCTAACACCGGGGAGCTGTTTTTT.

This clonotype occurred a few times. V is TRBV5-1 and J is TRBJ1-1; the D gene is possibly TRBD1 (5 bases). The CDR3 extends over 14 amino acids. Germline CDR1 reads SGHRS; CDR2 reads YFSETQ. The germline V and J ends were trimmed by 0 bases and 6 bases, with 12 bases remaining between them. The CDR3, as DNA: TGCGCCAGCAGCTTGGGAAGGGGCGAGGCTGAAGCTTTCTTT. Protein sequence: CASSLGRGEAEAFF.

V gene TRBV28 combines with J gene TRBJ1-5; D is unresolved. This CDR3 spans 12 amino acids. CDR1 is MDHEN, CDR2 SYDVKM, per germline. The V and J ends lost 6 bases and 7 bases respectively, with 10 bases between them. Here the CDR3 DNA reads TGTGCCAGCAGCCGCTTCGGGCAGCCCCAGCATTTT. This gives the protein CASSRFGQPQHF.

This clonotype was seen ten or more times. V and J are TRBV7-9 and TRBJ2-3; D call uncertain. CDR1 and CDR2 from the germline V gene are SEHNR and FQNEAQ (reference sequence). V was shortened by 5 bases and J by 4 bases, with 19 bases between the two germline ends. The CDR3 is made up of 16 amino acids. The CDR3 nucleotides are TGTGCCAGCAGCGTTACTATACGACCGGCGGCAGATACGCAGTATTTT. This encodes CASSVTIRPAADTQYF.

This sequence joins TRBV20-1 and TRBJ2-1; no reliable D call. V was shortened by 3 bases and J by 8 bases, with 14 bases between the two germline ends. Germline assignment: CDR1 DFQATT and CDR2 SNEGSKA (reference sequence). The CDR3 contains 13 residues. The CDR3 DNA reads as TGCAGTGCTAGTTTTCTCGGTGGCTATGAGCAGTTCTTC. It yields the protein CSASFLGGYEQFF.

This clonotype has a handful of counts. J is TRBJ1-4 and V is TRBV12-3 or TRBV12-4, with 9 bases identical to TRBD1. The CDR3 consists of 16 residues. The V and J ends lost 6 bases and 6 bases, in that order; junction bases with no gene match: 11. Written as DNA, the CDR3 is TGTGCCAGCAGCCGAATTACGGGACAGGGTGATGAAAAACTGTTTTTT. Translation: CASSRITGQGDEKLFF.